This T cell receptor (beta chain) was sequenced for a study of T cell responses to AZD1222 COVID-19 vaccine. Study in general: Investigators merged groups given second doses at roughly 4 or roughly 12 weeks.

Study results and caveats: White British ancestry dominated among donors, who included more females, and clonal diversity was possibly underestimated.

This clone was picked up a small number of times. Its antigen remains unknown. Using immunoSEQ multiplex PCR, the repertoire was profiled, and TCRdb retains in-frame clones only, with some absent. The data show 150,000 to 200,000 clones, with 92% seen just once and less than 11% held by the top ten. The receptor comes from an adult in good health. The source material was peripheral blood, sampled on day 0 of AZD1222 vaccination.

CDR3 nucleotides: TGTGCCAGCAGTTACTCTCAGAACACTGAAGCTTTCTTT. Translating it yields CASSYSQNTEAFF. This chain links TRBV6-2 or TRBV6-3 with TRBJ1-1; unclear D gene. The CDR3 runs to 13 residues. The ends were cut back, 0 bases at V and 1 base at J, with 3 bases in the middle. CDR1 and CDR2 from the germline V gene are MNHEY and SVGEGT.